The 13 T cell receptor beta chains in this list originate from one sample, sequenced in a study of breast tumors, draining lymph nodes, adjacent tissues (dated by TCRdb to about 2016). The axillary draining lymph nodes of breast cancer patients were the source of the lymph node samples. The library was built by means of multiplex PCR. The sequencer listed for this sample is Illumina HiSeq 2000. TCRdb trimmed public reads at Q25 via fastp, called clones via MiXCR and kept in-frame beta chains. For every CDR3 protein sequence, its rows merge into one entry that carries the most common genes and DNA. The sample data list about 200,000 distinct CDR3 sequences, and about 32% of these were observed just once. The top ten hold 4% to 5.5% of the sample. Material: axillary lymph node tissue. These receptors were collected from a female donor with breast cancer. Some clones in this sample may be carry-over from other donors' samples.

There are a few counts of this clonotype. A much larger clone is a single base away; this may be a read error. The CDR3 is CASTRDIGREETQHF. For the CDR3, the DNA is TGTGCCAGCACACGGGACATAGGGAGAGAAGAGACCCAGCACTTC. J is TRBJ2-5 and V is TRBV7-2; perhaps TRBD1 as D (6 bases). Germline CDR1 SGHTA, CDR2 FQGNSA. The CDR3 is made up of 15 amino acids.

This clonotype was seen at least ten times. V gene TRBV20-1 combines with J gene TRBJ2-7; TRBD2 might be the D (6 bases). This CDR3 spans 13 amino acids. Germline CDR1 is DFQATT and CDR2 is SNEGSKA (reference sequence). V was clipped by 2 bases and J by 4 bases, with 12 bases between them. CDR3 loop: CSARPPGTYEQYF. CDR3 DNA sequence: TGCAGTGCTAGACCCCCGGGGACTTACGAGCAGTACTTC.

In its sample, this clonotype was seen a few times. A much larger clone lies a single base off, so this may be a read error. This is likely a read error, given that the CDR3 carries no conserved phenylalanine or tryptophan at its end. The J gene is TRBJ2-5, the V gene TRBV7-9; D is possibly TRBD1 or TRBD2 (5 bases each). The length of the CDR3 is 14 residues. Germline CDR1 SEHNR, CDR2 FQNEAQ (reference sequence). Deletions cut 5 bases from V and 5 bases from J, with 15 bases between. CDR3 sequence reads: CASSRDGWWETQYL. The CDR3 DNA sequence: TGTGCCAGCAGCCGGGACGGGTGGTGGGAGACCCAGTACCTC.

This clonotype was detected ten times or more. In DNA, the CDR3 is TGTGCCAGCACCTCCCTCCTTAGCTACGAGCAGTACTTC. This encodes CASTSLLSYEQYF. This chain joins TRBV6-5 and TRBJ2-7; D not resolved. Trimming removed 7 bases from V and 3 bases from J, with 13 bases in between. CDR1 is MNHEY and CDR2 is SVGAGI in the germline V gene. The CDR3 consists of 13 residues.

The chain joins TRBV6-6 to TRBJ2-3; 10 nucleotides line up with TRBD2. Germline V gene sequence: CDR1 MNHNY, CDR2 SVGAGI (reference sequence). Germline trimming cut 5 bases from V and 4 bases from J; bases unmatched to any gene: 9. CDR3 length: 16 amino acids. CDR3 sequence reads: CASSHGLAGGPDTQYF. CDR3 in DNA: TGTGCCAGCAGTCACGGGTTAGCGGGGGGCCCAGATACGCAGTATTTT.

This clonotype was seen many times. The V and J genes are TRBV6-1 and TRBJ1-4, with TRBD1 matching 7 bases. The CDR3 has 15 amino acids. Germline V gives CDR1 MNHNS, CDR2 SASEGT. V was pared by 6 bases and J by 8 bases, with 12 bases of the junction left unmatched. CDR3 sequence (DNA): TGTGCCAGCAGGAGTCCCGACAGGGTAGGCGAAAAACTGTTTTTT. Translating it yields CASRSPDRVGEKLFF.

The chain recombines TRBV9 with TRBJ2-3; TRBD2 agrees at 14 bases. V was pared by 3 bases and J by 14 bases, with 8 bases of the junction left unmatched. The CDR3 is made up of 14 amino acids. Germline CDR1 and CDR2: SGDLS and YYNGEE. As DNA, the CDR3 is TGTGCCAGCAGCGGGGGACTAGCGGGGGCGAGGGGGTATTTT. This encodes CASSGGLAGARGYF.

The CDR3: CASSRAAGSSYNEQYF. In DNA form, the CDR3 reads TGCGCCAGCAGCCGGGCGGCAGGGAGCTCCTACAATGAGCAGTATTTT. J is TRBJ2-3 and V is TRBV4-3; TRBD1 or TRBD2 may be the D gene (5 bases each). The germline gives CDR1 LGHNA, CDR2 YSLEER. With 4 bases removed from V and 11 bases from J, the gap between germline ends came to 25 bases. This CDR3 comprises 16 residues.

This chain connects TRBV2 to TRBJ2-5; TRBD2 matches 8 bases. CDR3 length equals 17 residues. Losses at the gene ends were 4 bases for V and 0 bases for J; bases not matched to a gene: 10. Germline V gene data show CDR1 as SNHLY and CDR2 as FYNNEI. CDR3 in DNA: TGTGCCAGCAGTGTTCCGGCTAGCGGGTACAACCAAGAGACCCAGTACTTC. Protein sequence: CASSVPASGYNQETQYF.

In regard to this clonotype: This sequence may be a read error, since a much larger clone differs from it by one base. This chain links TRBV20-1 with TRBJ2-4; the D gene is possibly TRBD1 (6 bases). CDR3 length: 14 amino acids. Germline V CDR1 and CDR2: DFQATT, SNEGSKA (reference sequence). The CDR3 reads CSARNRVAKTIQYF. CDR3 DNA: TGCAGTGCTAGAAACAGGGTAGCCAAAACCATTCAGTACTTC.

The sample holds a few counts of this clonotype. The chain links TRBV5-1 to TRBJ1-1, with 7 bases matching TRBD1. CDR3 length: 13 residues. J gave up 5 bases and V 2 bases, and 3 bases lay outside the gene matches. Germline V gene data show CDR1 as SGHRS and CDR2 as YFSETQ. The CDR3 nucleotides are TGCGCCAGCAGCTTAGGACAGGCAACTGAAGCTTTCTTT. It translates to CASSLGQATEAFF.

CDR3: CASSWDGLAGGTGELFF. The CDR3 nucleotides read TGTGCCAGCTCCTGGGACGGGCTAGCGGGGGGCACCGGGGAGCTGTTTTTT. The chain joins TRBV2 to TRBJ2-2; 11 bases fit TRBD2. The J segment lost 4 bases and the V segment lost 8 bases, leaving 12 bases of the junction unmatched. CDR1 and CDR2 from the germline V gene are SNHLY and FYNNEI. The CDR3 totals 17 residues. Together with reference TRBV2 and TRBJ2-2, the CDR3 gives the full variable domain: EPEVTQTPSHQVTQMGQEVILRCVPISNHLYFYWYRQILGQKVEFLVSFYNNEISEKSEIFDDQFSVERPDGSNFTLKIRSTKLEDSAMYFCASSWDGLAGGTGELFFGEGSRLTVL.

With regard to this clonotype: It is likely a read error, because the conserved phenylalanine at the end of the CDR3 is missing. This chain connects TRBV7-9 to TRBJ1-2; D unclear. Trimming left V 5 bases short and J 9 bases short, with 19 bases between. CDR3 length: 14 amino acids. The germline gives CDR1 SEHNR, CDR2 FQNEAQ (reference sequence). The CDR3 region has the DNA TGTGCCAGCAGCGCTGATTCCCAATTTAGGAGCTACACCCCC. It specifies CASSADSQFRSYTP.